The sample holds one count of the clone carrying this TCR beta chain. The junction shows a germline mismatch at one end, possibly a read error. This sample was included in a study of T-cell reconstitution after alpha-beta-depleted transplantation in children. Construction of the TCRbeta library involved unique molecular identifiers. TCRdb re-called the PCR reads with MiXCR, one entry per CDR3 protein. Of around 78,000 distinct CDR3 sequences listed, less than 15% were seen once; the top ten hold 25% to 35%. This specimen was PBMCs, mostly from graft donor cells, taken 180 days after TCRalphabeta/CD19-depleted stem cell transplant. The TCR was taken from a male patient aged 2 to 9 who had a stem cell transplant for acute lymphoblastic leukemia, so the T cells may come from the graft donor.

The CDR3 nucleotides are TGTGCCAGCAGTCTAGGATGGACAGGGAGTATCTATGGCGACACCTTC. This encodes CASSLGWTGSIYGDTF. This chain connects TRBV28 to TRBJ1-2, with 8 nucleotides matching TRBD1. CDR3 length: 16 residues. The germline V gene has CDR1 MDHEN and CDR2 SYDVKM.